The sequence of this T cell receptor (beta chain) was determined in a study of cytomegalovirus exposure and HLA in healthy donors. The PCR was carried out with 60 Vbeta primers and 13 Jbeta primers. Generated by immunoSEQ multiplex PCR, the TCRdb table keeps only in-frame clones and is missing some. The sample has tens of thousands of clones, around 72% seen once. V gave up 4 bases and J gave up 10 bases; unmatched junction bases: 15. The length of the CDR3 is 16 residues. In germline, CDR1 is SNHLY, CDR2 FYNNEI. The receptor's source is a man aged 45-65 years in good health and CMV-seropositive. The J gene is TRBJ2-1, the V gene TRBV2, with 8 bases that match TRBD2. Sequenced sample: PBMCs. This CDR3 is CASSVGSSGRQVEQFF. The DNA for the CDR3 is TGTGCCAGCAGTGTAGGGTCTAGCGGGCGCCAGGTAGAGCAGTTCTTC.